Listed below are T cell receptor beta chains from one sample, sequenced in a study of CD8 T cells in Susac syndrome. TCRdb fed the immunoSEQ multiplex PCR reads into MiXCR, producing one record per CDR3 protein. The top ten hold roughly 0.45% of the sample, which has 40,000 to 55,000 distinct CDR3 sequences, nearly 95% seen once. The sequenced sample was CD8+ T cells from PBMCs. These receptors all stem from a human donor in good health. Both conserved end residues are part of each CDR3. A D gene is named only where the DNA matches it firmly. Not every row has a clone size; where given, it reads once, few, many or a size class.

TRBV20-1	-	-	TRBJ1-5	TGCAGTGCCTTCTCAGTAGCGGGGGCGGGGGATCAGCCCCAGCATTTT	CSAFSVAGAGDQPQHF
TRBV6-5	TRBD2	-	TRBJ2-1	TGTGCCAGCAGTTACAAGGCTCCCGGGCTAGCGGGAGTCAATGAGCAGTTCTTC	CASSYKAPGLAGVNEQFF
TRBV29-1	-	-	TRBJ2-3	TGCAGCGTTGCATCGTACACAGATACGCAGTATTTT	CSVASYTDTQYF
TRBV7-9	-	-	TRBJ1-4	TGTGCCAGCAGCTTCCGGGACACCCGGGAAAAACTGTTTTTT	CASSFRDTREKLFF
TRBV11-2	-	-	TRBJ1-1	TGTGCCAGCAGCTTAGAAGGGATAAGCACTGAAGCTTTCTTT	CASSLEGISTEAFF
TRBV2	-	-	TRBJ2-3	TGTGCCAGCAGCCCCGAAACAGGGACTCGAGATACGCAGTATTTT	CASSPETGTRDTQYF
TRBV6-6	-	-	TRBJ2-7	TGTGCCAGCAGTTACGCTTCCTACGAGCAGTACTTC	CASSYASYEQYF
TRBV4-3	-	-	TRBJ2-1	TGCGCCAGCAGCCAAGGTGCGGGGTATTGGCCCAATGAGCAGTTCTTC	CASSQGAGYWPNEQFF
TRBV7-2	-	-	TRBJ1-1	TGTGCCAGCAGCTTAGCGTACTCGAACACTGAAGCTTTCTTT	CASSLAYSNTEAFF
TRBV7-9	TRBD2	-	TRBJ2-5	TGTGCCAGCAGCTCGGGACTAGCGGGCTTCGAGACCCAGTACTTC	CASSSGLAGFETQYF
TRBV27	TRBD1	-	TRBJ2-1	TGTGCCAGCAGTGTAACCGGGACAGGGGCCAATGAGCAGTTCTTC	CASSVTGTGANEQFF
TRBV20-1	-	once	TRBJ2-7	TGCAGTGCTAGTATCATCTCCTACGAGCAGTACTTC	CSASIISYEQYF
TRBV9	-	-	TRBJ2-1	TGTGCCAGCAGCGCGCAGGGATCGTACAATGAGCAGTTCTTC	CASSAQGSYNEQFF
TRBV4-1	TRBD1	-	TRBJ1-1	TGCGCCAGCAGCCCACAGGGGCCGGGCACTGAAGCTTTCTTT	CASSPQGPGTEAFF
TRBV7-9	-	-	TRBJ1-1	TGTGCCAGCAGCTTAGTAGAGGGGGTGAACACTGAAGCTTTCTTT	CASSLVEGVNTEAFF
TRBV18	-	-	TRBJ2-3	TGTGCCAGCTCACCCGGGAGCGAAGATACGCAGTATTTT	CASSPGSEDTQYF
TRBV5-6	-	once	TRBJ2-2	TGTGCCAGCAGCTCCGGCAAGCACAGAGGGGAGCTGTTTTTT	CASSSGKHRGELFF
TRBV6-2/TRBV6-3	TRBD2	-	TRBJ2-7	TGTGCCAGCAGTTACCCGGCGGGAGGGGTGTACGAGCAGTACTTC	CASSYPAGGVYEQYF
TRBV7-2	TRBD2	-	TRBJ2-3	TGTGCCAGCAGCCTGCCGAGTGGGGAGCGGGAGGGCCCAGATACGCAGTATTTT	CASSLPSGEREGPDTQYF
TRBV7-8	-	-	TRBJ2-1	TGTGCCAGCAGCTTATGGCCTGGGAGCGGGTATGAGCAGTTCTTC	CASSLWPGSGYEQFF
TRBV5-1	-	-	TRBJ2-5	TGCGCCAGCAGCTTGGGCATGGAGGAGACCCAGTACTTC	CASSLGMEETQYF
TRBV9	-	few	TRBJ2-1	TGTGCCAGCAGCGTTACAGGGAGCTCCTACAATGAGCAGTTCTTC	CASSVTGSSYNEQFF
TRBV5-1	TRBD1	few	TRBJ1-4	TGCGCCAGCAGTCCGACAGGGAAAGGTTCGAACGAAAAACTGTTTTTT	CASSPTGKGSNEKLFF
TRBV6-5	-	-	TRBJ2-2	TGTGCCAGCAGTTCGTCCGACAGAGTCGCCGGGGAGCTGTTTTTT	CASSSSDRVAGELFF
TRBV29-1	TRBD1	-	TRBJ2-7	TGCAGCGTTTACGACAGGGCCTACGAGCAGTACTTC	CSVYDRAYEQYF
TRBV10-3	-	once	TRBJ2-1	TGTGCCATCAGTGATCGACAGGGGACTAACAATGAGCAGTTCTTC	CAISDRQGTNNEQFF
TRBV6-2/TRBV6-3	-	-	TRBJ1-1	TGTGCCAGCAGTTACGATCAGGAGGGGAACACTGAAGCTTTCTTT	CASSYDQEGNTEAFF
TRBV2	-	once	TRBJ1-1	TGTGCCACCCTGACGGGGGTCACTGAAGCTTTCTTT	CATLTGVTEAFF
TRBV7-9	TRBD2	-	TRBJ2-1	TGTGCCAGCAGCCCAAAGCGGGAGGCTTACAATGAGCAGTTCTTC	CASSPKREAYNEQFF
TRBV5-6	-	-	TRBJ2-1	TGTGCCAGCAGCTTGGTTGCGACAGGTCAGTTCTTC	CASSLVATGQFF
TRBV7-2	-	-	TRBJ1-5	TGTGCCAGCAGCTTAGCAGGGCGTTATAGCAATCAGCCCCAGCATTTT	CASSLAGRYSNQPQHF
TRBV7-9	TRBD2	-	TRBJ2-5	TGTGCCAGCAGTTTTAGCGGGAAACAAGAGACCCAGTACTTC	CASSFSGKQETQYF
TRBV7-9	-	-	TRBJ2-1	TGTGCCAGCCAACTCGCTCTTTACAATGAGCAGTTCTTC	CASQLALYNEQFF
TRBV27	-	-	TRBJ2-7	TGTGCCAGCAGACCGGACGGCGGTATCTCCTACGAGCAGTACTTC	CASRPDGGISYEQYF
TRBV29-1	-	-	TRBJ2-1	TGCAGCGTTGTCTGGAACAGGGCCTACAATGAGCAGTTCTTC	CSVVWNRAYNEQFF
TRBV29-1	-	-	TRBJ2-7	TGCAGCGCCGTGGGTGGCGGTTCCTACGAGCAGTACTTC	CSAVGGGSYEQYF
TRBV28	TRBD2	-	TRBJ2-1	TGTGCCAGCACCCGTAGCGGGAGTGGGAATGAGCAGTTCTTC	CASTRSGSGNEQFF
TRBV7-9	-	-	TRBJ1-3	TGTGCCAGCGAGGGCAGCATCTCTGGAAACACCATATATTTT	CASEGSISGNTIYF
TRBV20-1	TRBD2	-	TRBJ2-1	TGCAGTGCCACATCTTACCGGGAGGCCGCCTACAATGAGCAGTTCTTC	CSATSYREAAYNEQFF
TRBV6-2/TRBV6-3	-	-	TRBJ2-5	TGTGCCAGCAGTTACGGGGTCGGAGAGACCCAGTACTTC	CASSYGVGETQYF
TRBV30	-	-	TRBJ1-3	TGTGCCTGGAAAGCCTCGGGAAACACCATATATTTT	CAWKASGNTIYF
TRBV6-2/TRBV6-3	-	few	TRBJ2-1	TGTGCCAGCAGTTACCAGCAGGGTCGGAATGAGCAGTTTTTC	CASSYQQGRNEQFF
TRBV7-9	-	-	TRBJ1-3	TGTGCCAGCAGCTCGCCTTGGGAGGCTGGAAACACCATATATTTT	CASSSPWEAGNTIYF
TRBV5-6	TRBD2	-	TRBJ2-3	TGTGCCAGCAGCTTATGGCGGGAGGGCCCCGATACGCAGTATTTT	CASSLWREGPDTQYF
TRBV7-8	TRBD1	once	TRBJ2-5	TGTGCCAGCAGCCCTAGTTTCGGGACAGGGCGGGACTGGGAGACCCAGTACTTC	CASSPSFGTGRDWETQYF
TRBV5-5	-	-	TRBJ2-4	TGTGCCAGCAGCCCATATTTCCAGCAAATGGCCAAAAACATTCAGTACTTC	CASSPYFQQMAKNIQYF
TRBV5-4	-	-	TRBJ1-2	TGTGCCAGCAGCCTCGGGGGTGGCTACACCTTC	CASSLGGGYTF
TRBV7-9	-	-	TRBJ1-2	TGTGCCAGCAGCTTAAGTCCCCAGGGATGGGGCTACACCTTC	CASSLSPQGWGYTF
TRBV12-3/TRBV12-4	-	-	TRBJ2-3	TGTGCCAGCAGTTCACTACAGGGTAATGGAGATACGCAGTATTTT	CASSSLQGNGDTQYF
TRBV20-1	-	-	TRBJ2-1	TGCAGTGCTAGAGAAGTATACTCCAGCTCCTACAATGAGCAGTTCTTC	CSAREVYSSSYNEQFF
TRBV7-2	-	-	TRBJ1-1	TGTGCCAGCAGCCCCCCCCGTGGTGAAGGGACTGAAGCTTTCTTT	CASSPPRGEGTEAFF
TRBV30	TRBD1	-	TRBJ1-4	TGTGCCTGGAATGTGGACAGGGTGGGAGCTAATGAAAAACTGTTTTTT	CAWNVDRVGANEKLFF